Detailed here is one T cell receptor beta chain. Its antigen is currently unknown. These data belong to a study of monozygotic twins with cystic fibrosis. Study outcomes and limitations: Median Simpson clonality of 0.0095 suggested naive T cells predominated. V usage most resembled the co-twin in 13 of 16 pairs. In this small cohort, shared CDR3 numbers showed no association with age, concordance or disease severity. Monozygotic CF twins shared more identical nucleotide clonotypes than unrelated patients.

TCRdb keeps only in-frame clones here, not all; method: immunoSEQ multiplex PCR. The repertoire holds about 22,000 clones, approximately 87% seen once, with over 1% in the top ten. V lost 4 bases and J lost 8; bases outside the gene matches: 11. Germline V gives CDR1 LNHNV, CDR2 YYDKDF (reference sequence). The CDR3 covers 15 residues. The sample consisted of blood. This rearrangement joins TRBV15 to TRBJ2-3, with 8 bases lining up with TRBD1. This receptor was obtained from a woman under 40 with cystic fibrosis. CDR3 sequence: CATSITLGQGGTQYF. Here the CDR3 DNA reads TGTGCCACCAGCATAACCCTTGGACAGGGAGGTACGCAGTATTTT.